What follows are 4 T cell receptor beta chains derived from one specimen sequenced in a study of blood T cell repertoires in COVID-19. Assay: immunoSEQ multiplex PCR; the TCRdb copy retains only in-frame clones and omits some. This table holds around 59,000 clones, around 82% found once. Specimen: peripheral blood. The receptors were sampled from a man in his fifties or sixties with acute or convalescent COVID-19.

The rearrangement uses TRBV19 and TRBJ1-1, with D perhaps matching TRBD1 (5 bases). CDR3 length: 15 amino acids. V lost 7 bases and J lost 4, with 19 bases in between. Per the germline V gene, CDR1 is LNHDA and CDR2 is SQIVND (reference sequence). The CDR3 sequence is CASKVVGRGVTEAFF. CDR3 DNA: TGTGCCAGTAAAGTGGTAGGGAGGGGTGTCACTGAAGCTTTCTTT.

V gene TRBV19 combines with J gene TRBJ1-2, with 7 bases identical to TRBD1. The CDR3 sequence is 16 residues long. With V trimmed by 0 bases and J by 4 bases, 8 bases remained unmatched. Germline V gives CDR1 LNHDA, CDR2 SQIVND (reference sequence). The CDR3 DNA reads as TGTGCCAGTAGTATAGAAGGGGGCCCCTCCCCCTATGGCTACACCTTC. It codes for CASSIEGGPSPYGYTF.

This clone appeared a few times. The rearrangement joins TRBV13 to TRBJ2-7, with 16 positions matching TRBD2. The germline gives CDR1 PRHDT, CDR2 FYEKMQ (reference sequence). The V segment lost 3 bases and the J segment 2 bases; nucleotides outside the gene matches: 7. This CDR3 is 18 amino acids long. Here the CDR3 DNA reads TGTGCCAGCAGCTTTTGGGGACTAGCGGGGGGGCCTCCCTACGAGCAGTACTTC. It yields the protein CASSFWGLAGGPPYEQYF.

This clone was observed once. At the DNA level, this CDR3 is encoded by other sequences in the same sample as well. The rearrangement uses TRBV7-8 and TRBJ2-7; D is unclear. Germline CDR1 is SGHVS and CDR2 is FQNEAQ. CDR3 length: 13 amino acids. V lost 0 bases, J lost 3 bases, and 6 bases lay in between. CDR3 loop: CASSLAGSYEQYF. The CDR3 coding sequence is TGTGCCAGCAGCTTAGCTGGCAGCTACGAGCAGTACTTC.